The 27 T cell receptor beta chains presented below share a single source sample, sequenced in a study of blood T cell repertoires in COVID-19. Produced via immunoSEQ multiplex PCR; TCRdb's table is partial and in-frame only. The profile covers more than 250,000 clones, with 88% appearing a single time and 1.5% to 2% taken by the ten largest. Source material: peripheral blood. The receptor set was obtained from a woman aged 30 to 39 with COVID-19, enrolled during active disease.

The V call is TRBV7-2, the J call TRBJ1-2; the D is unclear. V was trimmed by 4 bases and J by 2 bases, leaving 11 bases between them. The CDR3 has 14 amino acids. CDR1 SGHTA and CDR2 FQGNSA come from the germline V gene. This CDR3 is CASSSSRKNYGYTF. CDR3 nucleotides: TGTGCCAGCAGCTCTTCGCGGAAAAACTATGGCTACACCTTC.

V is TRBV28 and J is TRBJ2-5, with D perhaps TRBD1 (5 bases). Trimming took 4 bases from V and 7 from J, leaving 13 bases between them. Germline V gene sequence: CDR1 MDHEN, CDR2 SYDVKM. The length of the CDR3 is 13 residues. In DNA form, the CDR3 reads TGTGCCAGCAGTTCTGACAGCGCCGGGACCCAGTACTTC. It translates to CASSSDSAGTQYF.

The chain joins TRBV5-4 to TRBJ2-2, with TRBD1 matching 11 bases. The CDR3 runs to 15 residues. After removal of 4 bases from V and 5 bases from J, the junction contained 4 bases not matched to a gene. CDR1 and CDR2 from the germline V gene are SGHNT and YYREEE (reference sequence). The CDR3 is CASSTGQGDTGELFF. As DNA, the CDR3 is TGTGCCAGCAGCACGGGACAGGGGGATACCGGGGAGCTGTTTTTT.

The chain combines TRBV28 with TRBJ1-1; D is unclear. The CDR3 sequence is 13 residues long. Germline assignment: CDR1 MDHEN and CDR2 SYDVKM. V lost 6 bases and J lost 4, with 12 bases in between. The CDR3 reads CASRSPVSTEAFF. The CDR3 DNA reads as TGTGCCAGCAGGTCGCCGGTGAGCACTGAAGCTTTCTTT.

This clone occurred once. CDR3 sequence: CASSRDRLPDTQYF. The DNA for the CDR3 is TGTGCCAGCAGCAGGGACAGGTTACCAGATACGCAGTATTTT. The chain has TRBV6-5 and TRBJ2-3; 8 nucleotides agree with TRBD1. The CDR3 is 14 amino acids. Trimming took 6 bases from V and 4 from J; bases not matched to a gene: 6. CDR1 and CDR2 from the germline V gene are MNHEY and SVGAGI.

The V gene is TRBV3-1 (or the pseudogene TRBV3-2), the J gene TRBJ1-5; D is ambiguous. The CDR3 loop spans 17 amino acids. The ends were cut back, 1 base at V and 6 bases at J, with 19 bases in the middle. Germline V gene lookup returns CDR1 LGHDT and CDR2 YNNKEL (reference sequence). CDR3 nucleotide sequence: TGTGCCAGCAGCCAAGCGAGTTTGGGGTCGGGAGGTCAGCCCCAGCATTTT. Residues: CASSQASLGSGGQPQHF.

This clone has a handful of counts. The chain employs TRBV6-4 and TRBJ2-3, with D possibly TRBD2 on 5 matching bases. CDR3 size: 13 residues. Trimming shortened V by 0 bases and J by 6 bases, and 7 bases separated the two germline ends. Germline lookup yields CDR1 MRHNA and CDR2 SNTAGT. The CDR3 is CASSDSEADTQYF. CDR3 DNA sequence: TGTGCCAGCAGTGACTCGGAGGCCGATACGCAGTATTTT.

V and J are TRBV29-1 and TRBJ1-2, with D possibly being TRBD1 (6 bases). Germline V CDR1 and CDR2: SQVTM, ANQGSEA. The CDR3 has 11 residues. The germline V and J ends were trimmed by 5 bases and 6 bases, with 10 bases remaining between them. The CDR3 nucleotides are TGCAGCGTTCTGCGGACAGATGGCTACACCTTC. This gives the protein CSVLRTDGYTF. Full variable domain (rest looked up from reference TRBV29-1 and TRBJ1-2): SAVISQKPSRDICQRGTSLTIQCQVDSQVTMMFWYRQQPGQSLTLIATANQGSEATYESGFVIDKFPISRPNLTFSTLTVSNMSPEDSSIYLCSVLRTDGYTFGSGTRLTVV.

V gene TRBV5-4 combines with J gene TRBJ1-4; D possibly corresponds to TRBD1 (5 bases). V was pared by 0 bases and J by 6 bases, with 9 bases between. CDR1 and CDR2 from the germline V gene are SGHNT and YYREEE (reference sequence). There are 14 residues in the CDR3. This CDR3 reads CASSLGQGYEKLFF. CDR3 nucleotides: TGTGCCAGCAGCTTGGGGCAGGGATATGAAAAACTGTTTTTT.

V is TRBV3-1 (or the pseudogene TRBV3-2) and J is TRBJ2-2; D unresolved. V lost 0 bases and J 8 bases, leaving 4 bases between the germline ends. Germline V gene lookup returns CDR1 LGHDT and CDR2 YNNKEL (reference sequence). The CDR3 length is 12 residues. The CDR3 spells CASSQDPGELFF. Written as DNA, the CDR3 is TGTGCCAGCAGCCAAGATCCGGGGGAGCTGTTTTTT.

The chain is built from TRBV5-5 and TRBJ1-1, with D unclear. The CDR3 length is 14 residues. V shed 1 base and J shed 0 bases, with 7 bases lying between them. Looked up from germline, CDR1 is SGHKS and CDR2 is YYEKEE (reference sequence). CDR3 sequence (DNA): TGTGCCAGCAGCTTGAGTCACATGAACACTGAAGCTTTCTTT. This sequence encodes CASSLSHMNTEAFF.

CDR3 sequence: CASSQPPLALSGEKLFF. CDR3 bases: TGCGCCAGCAGCCAGCCCCCCCTGGCCCTCTCGGGTGAAAAACTGTTTTTT. The chain recombines TRBV4-3 with TRBJ1-4; the D is unclear. V was pared by 3 bases and J by 7 bases, with 21 bases between. Germline CDR1 and CDR2: LGHNA and YSLEER. The CDR3 length is 17 residues.

This clone was recorded at least ten times. The CDR3 nucleotides read TGCGCCAGCAGCTTGGAAGCAGGGGGCTACACTGAAGCTTTCTTT. The encoded protein is CASSLEAGGYTEAFF. This chain connects TRBV5-1 to TRBJ1-1; 8 positions match TRBD1. V trimming: 0 bases; J trimming: 3 bases; junction bases outside the gene matches: 4. The CDR3 is 15 amino acids. Germline values: CDR1 SGHRS, CDR2 YFSETQ.

The chain recombines TRBV6-5 with TRBJ1-2; D is perhaps TRBD1 (6 bases). Germline CDR1 MNHEY, CDR2 SVGAGI. The CDR3 contains 12 residues. The V gene lost 8 bases and the J gene lost 6 bases, with 13 bases spanning the gap. This CDR3 is CASGKQGNGYTF. For the CDR3, the DNA is TGTGCCAGCGGTAAACAGGGAAATGGCTACACCTTC.

This clone was observed a handful of times. This chain uses TRBV27 with TRBJ1-4; the D is unclear. V was shortened by 7 bases and J by 3 bases, with 15 bases between the two germline ends. Germline CDR1 reads MNHEY; CDR2 reads SMNVEV (reference sequence). CDR3 size: 15 residues. The CDR3 protein is CASKLRESANEKLFF. The DNA of the CDR3 is TGTGCCAGCAAACTACGGGAGTCGGCTAATGAAAAACTGTTTTTT.

J is TRBJ1-3 and V is TRBV6-1; 9 bases map to TRBD1. The CDR3 has 15 amino acids. The junction had 8 bases not matched to a gene; V was cut back by 2 bases and J by 9 bases. Germline V gene lookup returns CDR1 MNHNS and CDR2 SASEGT. The chain's CDR3 is CASSEIGTGTSTIYF. The CDR3 DNA reads TGTGCCAGCAGTGAAATAGGGACAGGGACCAGCACCATATATTTT.

The chain recombines TRBV6-1 with TRBJ2-1, with a tentative D call TRBD1 (6 bases). CDR1 MNHNS and CDR2 SASEGT come from the germline V gene. The CDR3 length is 16 residues. V lost 3 bases to trimming and J lost 5 bases, with 17 bases between them. The CDR3 loop is CASSETGTRKHNEQFF. In DNA, the CDR3 is TGTGCCAGCAGTGAGACCGGGACACGAAAACACAATGAGCAGTTCTTC.

CDR3 DNA: TGTGCCAGCAGCTCGCGTAACACAGATACGCAGTATTTT. Protein: CASSSRNTDTQYF. The chain links TRBV11-2 to TRBJ2-3, with D unresolved. Trimming stripped 4 bases from V and 2 bases from J, with 7 bases between. CDR1 is SGHAT, CDR2 FQNNGV, per germline. The CDR3 totals 13 residues.

The chain recombines TRBV15 with TRBJ2-7; D remains unclear. This CDR3 is 13 amino acids long. CDR1 and CDR2 (germline): LNHNV, YYDKDF (reference sequence). The V end lost 4 bases, the J end lost 3 bases, and 10 bases lay between the germline ends. CDR3 DNA: TGTGCCACCAGCACCGAACCACTCTACGAGCAGTACTTC. Translation gives CATSTEPLYEQYF.

The chain couples TRBV11-2 to TRBJ1-6; TRBD1 matches at 8 bases. The CDR3 covers 17 residues. Germline CDR1 SGHAT, CDR2 FQNNGV. V gave up 6 bases and J gave up 0 bases; unmatched junction bases: 7. CDR3: CASRAVQGGSYNSPLHF. CDR3 nucleotide sequence: TGTGCCAGCAGAGCTGTACAGGGGGGCTCCTATAATTCACCCCTCCACTTT.

The V and J genes are TRBV19 and TRBJ1-1; 9 bases match TRBD1. The CDR3 contains 16 residues. Trimming at V came to 4 bases and at J to 6 bases, leaving 12 bases not matched to a gene. Germline lookup yields CDR1 LNHDA and CDR2 SQIVND (reference sequence). The CDR3 coding sequence is TGTGCCAGTAGTAAGAAACAGGGGGCGCGGGTCCCTGAAGCTTTCTTT. Translating it yields CASSKKQGARVPEAFF.

This clone was detected only once. The chain carries TRBV15 and TRBJ2-5; 11 bases are shared with TRBD2. Trimming took 0 bases from V and 1 from J; bases not matched to a gene: 10. Germline V gives CDR1 LNHNV, CDR2 YYDKDF (reference sequence). This CDR3 contains 19 residues. In DNA, the CDR3 is TGTGCCACCAGCAGAGATTGGCTAGCGGGGGGATTCTCCCAAGAGACCCAGTACTTC. As protein: CATSRDWLAGGFSQETQYF.

The J gene is TRBJ2-3, the V gene TRBV7-3; 9 bases are a match to TRBD2. V lost 5 bases and J lost 5; bases outside the gene matches: 8. CDR1 SGHTA and CDR2 FQGTGA come from the germline V gene. This CDR3 is 15 amino acids long. In nucleotides, the CDR3 is TGTGCCAGCAGCCCATCTAGCGGGGACCTAGATACGCAGTATTTT. Its protein is CASSPSSGDLDTQYF.

This clone was counted a single time. The chain carries TRBV5-4 and TRBJ1-1, with TRBD1 matching over 9 bases. This CDR3 has 17 residues. After removal of 2 bases from V and 1 base from J, the junction contained 9 bases not matched to a gene. In germline, CDR1 is SGHNT, CDR2 YYREEE (reference sequence). This CDR3 is CASSLATGGWGNTEAFF. The CDR3 region has the DNA TGTGCCAGCAGCTTAGCTACAGGGGGCTGGGGGAACACTGAAGCTTTCTTT. The full variable domain, completed using reference TRBV5-4 and TRBJ1-1, is ETGVTQSPTHLIKTRGQQVTLRCSSQSGHNTVSWYQQALGQGPQFIFQYYREEENGRGNFPPRFSGLQFPNYSSELNVNALELDDSALYLCASSLATGGWGNTEAFFGQGTRLTVV.

The chain recombines TRBV6-1 with TRBJ1-1; D remains ambiguous. Trimming took 2 bases from V and 6 from J, leaving 7 bases between them. Germline CDR1 and CDR2: MNHNS and SASEGT. The CDR3 sequence is 12 residues long. In DNA, the CDR3 is TGTGCCAGCAGTGAATGGGAGGCTGAAGCTTTCTTT. Translating gives CASSEWEAEAFF.

Notes on this clone: At the DNA level, this CDR3 is encoded by other sequences in the same sample as well. The chain carries TRBV19 and TRBJ1-5, with TRBD1 matching over 10 bases. CDR3 length: 17 residues. CDR1 is LNHDA, CDR2 SQIVND, per germline (reference sequence). Trimming at V came to 9 bases and at J to 0 bases, leaving 11 bases not matched to a gene. Here the CDR3 reads CASSMGQGLYSNQPQHF. The CDR3 DNA reads as TGTGCCAGCTCAATGGGACAGGGGCTATATAGCAATCAGCCCCAGCATTTT.

The rearrangement links TRBV6-5 to TRBJ2-1; possible D gene TRBD1, 6 bases. Trimming removed 9 bases from V and 6 bases from J, with 18 bases in between. In germline, CDR1 is MNHEY, CDR2 SVGAGI. The CDR3 spans 14 residues. The CDR3, as DNA: TGTGCCAGTCGAAACCAGGGGCCCCTCAATGAGCAGTTCTTC. This codes for CASRNQGPLNEQFF.